This T cell receptor beta chain was captured in a study of blood T cell repertoires in COVID-19. This table comes from immunoSEQ multiplex PCR, and its TCRdb copy is limited to in-frame clones, with some not included. Of some 320,000 clones listed, around nine tenths are singletons. Germline lookup yields CDR1 SGHNT and CDR2 YYREEE (reference sequence). V lost 5 bases and J lost 9, with 17 bases in between. The CDR3 has 13 amino acids. V is TRBV5-4 and J is TRBJ1-1, with D tentatively TRBD1 (6 bases). The sequence derives from a woman aged 50 to 60 who had been exposed to COVID-19. The sequenced sample consisted of PBMCs or T cells enriched from blood (not recorded which). The CDR3 sequence: CASRGGRGPQAFF. The CDR3 bases are TGTGCCAGCAGGGGGGGGCGCGGTCCTCAAGCTTTCTTT.